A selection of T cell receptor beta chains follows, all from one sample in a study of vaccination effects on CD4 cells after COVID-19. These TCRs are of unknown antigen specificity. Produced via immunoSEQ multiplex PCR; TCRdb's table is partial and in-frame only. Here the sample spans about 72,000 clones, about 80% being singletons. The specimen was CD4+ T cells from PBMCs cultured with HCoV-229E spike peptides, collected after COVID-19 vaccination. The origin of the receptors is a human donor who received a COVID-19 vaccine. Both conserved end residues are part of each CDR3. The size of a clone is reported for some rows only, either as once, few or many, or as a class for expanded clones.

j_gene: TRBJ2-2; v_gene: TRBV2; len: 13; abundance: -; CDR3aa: CASNGQGAGELFF
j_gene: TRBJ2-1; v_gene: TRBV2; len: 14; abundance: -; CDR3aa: CASSAGVAYNEQFF
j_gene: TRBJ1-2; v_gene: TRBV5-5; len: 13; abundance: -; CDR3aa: CASSLGLNTGYTF
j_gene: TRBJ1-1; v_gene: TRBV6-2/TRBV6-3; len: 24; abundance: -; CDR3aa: CASSLKTGTLHIVGANRMNTEAFF
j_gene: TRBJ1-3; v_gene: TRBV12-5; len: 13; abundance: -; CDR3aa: CASGRQNGNTIYF
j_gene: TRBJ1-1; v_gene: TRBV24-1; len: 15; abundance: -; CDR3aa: CATARGDLYDTEAFF
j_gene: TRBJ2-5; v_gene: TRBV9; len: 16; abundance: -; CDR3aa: CASSVALTVGQETQYF
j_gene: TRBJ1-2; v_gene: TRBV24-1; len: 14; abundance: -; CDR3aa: CATSDTTSVYGYTF
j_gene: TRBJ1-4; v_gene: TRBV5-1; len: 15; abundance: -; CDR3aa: CASSPTGGASEKLFF
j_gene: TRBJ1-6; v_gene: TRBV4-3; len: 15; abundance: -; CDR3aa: CASSQGDGGNSPLHF
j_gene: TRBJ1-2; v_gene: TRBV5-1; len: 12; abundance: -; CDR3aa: CASSLGDYGYTF
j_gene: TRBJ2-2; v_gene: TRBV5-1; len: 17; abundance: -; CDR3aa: CASSFPEGQGNTGELFF
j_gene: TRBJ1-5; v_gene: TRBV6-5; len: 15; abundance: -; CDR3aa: CASSYRGQGYQPQHF
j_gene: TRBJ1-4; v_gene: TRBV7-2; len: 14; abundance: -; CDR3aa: CASSFDRGGEKLFF
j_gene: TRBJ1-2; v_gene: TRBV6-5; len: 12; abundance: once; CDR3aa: CASCNRGYGYTF
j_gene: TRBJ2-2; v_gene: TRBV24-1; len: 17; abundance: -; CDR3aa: CATSDLPRNANTGELFF
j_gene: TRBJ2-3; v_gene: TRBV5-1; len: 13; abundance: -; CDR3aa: CASSGVQPDTQYF
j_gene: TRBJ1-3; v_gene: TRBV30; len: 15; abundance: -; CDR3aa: CAWSPSTVSGNTIYF
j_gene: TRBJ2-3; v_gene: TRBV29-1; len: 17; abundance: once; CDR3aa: CSVLLSWTGDHRWTQYF
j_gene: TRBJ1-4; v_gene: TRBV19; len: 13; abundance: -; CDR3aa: CASAGQVNEKLFF
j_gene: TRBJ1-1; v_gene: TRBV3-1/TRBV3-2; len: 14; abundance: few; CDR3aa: CASSLSRAGTEAFF
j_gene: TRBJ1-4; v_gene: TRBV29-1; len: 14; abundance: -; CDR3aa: CSVDLGQGNEKLFF